These 28 T cell receptor beta chains originate from one sample sequenced in a study of blood T cell repertoires in COVID-19. This table comes from immunoSEQ multiplex PCR, and its TCRdb copy is limited to in-frame clones, with some not included. The sample records 360,000 or so clones, roughly 90% being singletons. Sequenced sample: peripheral blood. Receptors were obtained from an older woman with COVID-19, enrolled during active disease.

J is TRBJ2-5 and V is TRBV3-1 (or the pseudogene TRBV3-2); possibly TRBD2 for D (6 bases). The V and J ends lost 4 bases and 3 bases respectively, with 12 bases between them. This CDR3 is 14 amino acids long. The V gene's germline CDR1 is LGHDT and CDR2 YNNKEL (reference sequence). This CDR3 reads CASSPYGGEETQYF. The CDR3 coding sequence is TGTGCCAGCAGCCCCTACGGGGGAGAAGAGACCCAGTACTTC.

This chain joins TRBV7-9 and TRBJ2-4; 8 bases map to TRBD1. V lost 4 bases to trimming and J lost 4 bases; unmatched junction nucleotides: 3. In germline, CDR1 is SEHNR, CDR2 FQNEAQ (reference sequence). CDR3 length: 14 residues. For the CDR3, the DNA is TGTGCCAGCAGCTCTACAGGGGGAAAAAACATTCAGTACTTC. It is translated as CASSSTGGKNIQYF.

The J gene is TRBJ1-1, the V gene TRBV4-1; a possible D gene is TRBD1 (6 bases). CDR3 length equals 19 residues. Germline CDR1 is MGHRA and CDR2 is YSYEKL. Trimming stripped 1 base from V and 1 base from J, with 22 bases between. The CDR3 loop is CASSQASAGAPRANTEAFF. The CDR3 nucleotides are TGCGCCAGCAGCCAAGCCTCGGCAGGGGCCCCGAGGGCGAACACTGAAGCTTTCTTT.

The genes are TRBV3-1 (or the pseudogene TRBV3-2) and TRBJ1-2, with TRBD1 matching 7 bases. CDR1 is LGHDT, CDR2 YNNKEL, per germline (reference sequence). The ends lost 4 bases at V and 9 bases at J; junction bases unmatched: 11. The CDR3 extends over 14 amino acids. The CDR3 DNA is TGTGCCAGCAGCCCACGGACAGGCGCCAGGAGCTACACCTTC. It codes for CASSPRTGARSYTF.

This clone was seen once. This chain links TRBV7-9 with TRBJ2-7, with a weak D call TRBD2 (5 bases). Germline assignment: CDR1 SEHNR and CDR2 FQNEAQ (reference sequence). V was pared by 2 bases and J by 0 bases, with 11 bases between. The CDR3 contains 15 residues. The DNA for the CDR3 is TGTGCCAGCAGCTTACGGGAAGGGAGCTCCTACGAGCAGTACTTC. Translated, it gives CASSLREGSSYEQYF.

This chain uses TRBV6-5 with TRBJ1-6, with D tentatively TRBD1 (6 bases). Germline V gives CDR1 MNHEY, CDR2 SVGAGI. This CDR3 spans 13 amino acids. V was pared by 9 bases and J by 6 bases, with 12 bases between. For the CDR3, the DNA is TGTGCCAGTAGGGACACCCTTAATTCACCCCTCCACTTT. Translated, it gives CASRDTLNSPLHF.

This chain connects TRBV11-2 to TRBJ2-7, with 8 nucleotides matching TRBD2. V lost 2 bases and J lost 1; bases outside the gene matches: 4. This CDR3 is built from 15 residues. Per the germline V gene, CDR1 is SGHAT and CDR2 is FQNNGV. The CDR3 spells CASSLSSGPSYEQYF. CDR3 DNA sequence: TGTGCCAGCAGCTTATCTAGCGGGCCTTCCTACGAGCAGTACTTC. Full variable domain (outside the CDR3, taken from reference TRBV11-2 and TRBJ2-7): EAGVAQSPRYKIIEKRQSVAFWCNPISGHATLYWYQQILGQGPKLLIQFQNNGVVDDSQLPKDRFSAERLKGVDSTLKIQPAKLEDSAVYLCASSLSSGPSYEQYFGPGTRLTVT.

The chain employs TRBV20-1 and TRBJ1-2, with D tentatively TRBD1 (5 bases). This CDR3 has 11 residues. Trimming stripped 4 bases from V and 7 bases from J, with 10 bases between. Per the germline V gene, CDR1 is DFQATT and CDR2 is SNEGSKA (reference sequence). The CDR3 region has the DNA TGCAGTGCTACTGTAGGGGCTGGCTACACCTTC. Translation gives CSATVGAGYTF.

J is TRBJ1-1 and V is TRBV29-1; D gene unclear. CDR1 and CDR2 (germline): SQVTM, ANQGSEA. Trimming took off 7 bases at V and 5 bases at J, with 8 bases between the two ends. The CDR3 runs to 10 residues. The CDR3 nucleotides are TGCAGCGGAGCGGGAACTGAAGCTTTCTTT. Translated, it gives CSGAGTEAFF.

V gene TRBV3-1 (or the pseudogene TRBV3-2) combines with J gene TRBJ2-6, with D possibly matching TRBD2 (5 bases). The CDR3 length is 15 residues. V lost 4 bases and J 1 base, leaving 8 bases between the germline ends. CDR1 is LGHDT and CDR2 is YNNKEL in the germline V gene (reference sequence). CDR3: CASSRLKSGANVLTF. The CDR3 nucleotides are TGTGCCAGCAGCCGACTAAAGTCTGGGGCCAACGTCCTGACTTTC.

The chain links TRBV3-1 (or the pseudogene TRBV3-2) to TRBJ2-5; 10 positions agree with TRBD2. Trimming at V came to 4 bases and at J to 3 bases, leaving 8 bases not matched to a gene. Germline V gene data show CDR1 as LGHDT and CDR2 as YNNKEL (reference sequence). This CDR3 is built from 16 residues. Here the CDR3 DNA reads TGTGCCAGCAGCCCACCGGCCGGGACTAGCGAAGAGACCCAGTACTTC. Translated: CASSPPAGTSEETQYF.

The chain carries TRBV10-3 and TRBJ2-5; D gene unclear. The germline V gene has CDR1 ENHRY and CDR2 SYGVKD. This CDR3 is built from 14 residues. V was clipped by 10 bases and J by 5 bases, with 20 bases between them. For the CDR3, the DNA is TGTGCCACCAAAGGTGGTCCTCAAGCGGAGACCCAGTACTTC. This translates into CATKGGPQAETQYF.

The J gene is TRBJ1-4, the V gene TRBV12-3 or TRBV12-4; D call uncertain. The CDR3 is made up of 13 amino acids. V lost 6 bases to trimming and J lost 8 bases, with 13 bases between them. CDR3 DNA sequence: TGTGCCAGCAGAAACCCCCTCGGGGAAAAACTGTTTTTT. Its protein is CASRNPLGEKLFF.

V and J are TRBV6-5 and TRBJ1-2, with 9 bases matching TRBD1. The germline CDR1 and CDR2 sequences are MNHEY and SVGAGI. V trimming: 4 bases; J trimming: 7 bases; junction bases outside the gene matches: 10. The CDR3 covers 15 residues. The CDR3 protein is CASSSGQGKLLGYTF. The CDR3 DNA reads TGTGCCAGCAGTTCAGGACAGGGGAAGCTTCTTGGCTACACCTTC.

The chain has TRBV27 and TRBJ2-5; 8 bases agree with TRBD1. The CDR3 consists of 15 residues. V was pared by 7 bases and J by 5 bases, with 12 bases of the junction left unmatched. From germline, CDR1 is MNHEY and CDR2 SMNVEV (reference sequence). CDR3 region: CASTAGQGGWETQYF. Written as DNA, the CDR3 is TGTGCCAGCACCGCCGGACAGGGCGGCTGGGAGACCCAGTACTTC.

The chain carries TRBV9 and TRBJ1-5, with TRBD1 identical over 9 bases. Germline V gene lookup returns CDR1 SGDLS and CDR2 YYNGEE. The CDR3 consists of 14 residues. The V segment lost 7 bases and the J segment 2 bases; nucleotides outside the gene matches: 4. In DNA, the CDR3 is TGTGCCAGCTCACAGGGGGCGGGCAATCAGCCCCAGCATTTT. Its protein product is CASSQGAGNQPQHF.

The rearrangement joins TRBV7-9 to TRBJ2-1, with D unclear. V was shortened by 1 base and J by 11 bases, with 6 bases between the two germline ends. The CDR3 is made up of 11 amino acids. Germline loops: CDR1 SEHNR, CDR2 FQNEAQ (reference sequence). The CDR3 coding sequence is TGTGCCAGCAGCTTAGGAGCCCAGCAGTTCTTC. This translates into CASSLGAQQFF.

The chain joins TRBV6-5 to TRBJ1-1; TRBD1 matches 8 bases. CDR3 size: 16 residues. Germline CDR1 MNHEY, CDR2 SVGAGI. With 2 bases clipped from V and 1 base from J, the junction kept 6 bases outside the gene matches. The CDR3 DNA follows: TGTGCCAGCAGTTACCGACAGGGGAAATCGAACACTGAAGCTTTCTTT. Translating it yields CASSYRQGKSNTEAFF.

This chain links TRBV29-1 with TRBJ1-5, with 8 bases that match TRBD1. Per the germline V gene, CDR1 is SQVTM and CDR2 is ANQGSEA. The CDR3 has 14 amino acids. After removal of 6 bases from V and 5 bases from J, the junction contained 9 bases not matched to a gene. The CDR3 loop reads CSVLGQGGDQPQHF. The CDR3 coding sequence is TGCAGCGTACTAGGACAGGGCGGAGATCAGCCCCAGCATTTT.

V is TRBV18 and J is TRBJ1-5; no clear D gene. Germline assignment: CDR1 KGHSH and CDR2 LQKENI. Trimming removed 4 bases at V and 0 bases at J, with 10 bases between. The CDR3 has 15 residues. The CDR3 DNA reads TGTGCCAGCTCACTAGTCGGACTTAGCAATCAGCCCCAGCATTTT. Amino acid sequence: CASSLVGLSNQPQHF.

A few counts support this clone. The genes are TRBV5-4 and TRBJ1-1, with 8 bases identical to TRBD1. Germline lookup yields CDR1 SGHNT and CDR2 YYREEE (reference sequence). Trimming took 4 bases from V and 4 from J; bases not matched to a gene: 9. The CDR3 contains 15 residues. CDR3 region: CASSPRQGAGTEAFF. The CDR3 coding sequence is TGTGCCAGCAGCCCCAGGCAGGGGGCGGGCACTGAAGCTTTCTTT.

V is TRBV7-2 and J is TRBJ2-6; D is possibly TRBD2 (6 bases). With 5 bases removed from V and 2 bases from J, the gap between germline ends came to 19 bases. Germline values: CDR1 SGHTA, CDR2 FQGNSA. The CDR3 has 18 residues. In DNA form, the CDR3 reads TGTGCCAGCAGCCCGGGACTCCTATCTCCCACTGGGGCCAACGTCCTGACTTTC. Translated, it gives CASSPGLLSPTGANVLTF.

V usage is TRBV28 and J usage is TRBJ1-6; 8 positions agree with TRBD1. The CDR3 loop spans 14 amino acids. From germline, CDR1 is MDHEN and CDR2 SYDVKM. The J segment lost 10 bases and the V segment lost 8 bases, leaving 10 bases of the junction unmatched. The CDR3 nucleotides read TGTGCCAGCTTACCGGACAGGGTCGGCTCACCCCTCCACTTT. Its protein product is CASLPDRVGSPLHF. Filled out from reference TRBV28 and TRBJ1-6, the complete variable domain reads DVKVTQSSRYLVKRTGEKVFLECVQDMDHENMFWYRQDPGLGLRLIYFSYDVKMKEKGDIPEGYSVSREKKERFSLILESASTNQTSMYLCASLPDRVGSPLHFGNGTRLTVT.

The V call is TRBV7-9, the J call TRBJ2-5; weak D call: TRBD2 (6 bases). The CDR3 extends over 16 amino acids. CDR1 SEHNR and CDR2 FQNEAQ come from the germline V gene (reference sequence). V lost 2 bases and J 2 bases, leaving 15 bases between the germline ends. The CDR3 region has the DNA TGTGCCAGCAGCTTATTCCTCATAGCGGATCAAGAGACCCAGTACTTC. Protein product: CASSLFLIADQETQYF.

The chain couples TRBV4-2 to TRBJ2-3, with 10 bases fitting TRBD2. With V trimmed by 2 bases and J by 0 bases, 2 bases remained unmatched. The germline V gene encodes CDR1 LGHNA and CDR2 YNFKEQ. This CDR3 comprises 16 residues. CDR3 protein: CASSQQLAGSTDTQYF. CDR3 DNA sequence: TGTGCCAGCAGCCAACAACTAGCGGGGAGCACAGATACGCAGTATTTT.

The rearrangement joins TRBV19 to TRBJ1-6, with TRBD1 matching 9 bases. CDR3 length equals 14 residues. Germline V gene data show CDR1 as LNHDA and CDR2 as SQIVND (reference sequence). The ends lost 7 bases at V and 9 bases at J; junction bases unmatched: 7. Here the CDR3 DNA reads TGTGCCAGTACGGGGACAGGGTCCCCTTCACCCCTCCACTTT. Its translation: CASTGTGSPSPLHF.

This sequence joins TRBV19 and TRBJ2-1, with D maybe TRBD2 (6 bases). The CDR3 runs 19 residues. Between the trimmed V and J ends, which lost 7 bases and 0 bases, there was a span of 25 bases. Germline CDR1 LNHDA, CDR2 SQIVND (reference sequence). The CDR3 sequence: CASTTRGPTTALSYNEQFF. In DNA form, the CDR3 reads TGTGCCAGTACCACGCGGGGTCCGACAACGGCGCTCTCCTACAATGAGCAGTTCTTC.

The CDR3 here is CASSIRLAGRDTQYF. The CDR3 DNA reads TGTGCCAGTAGTATCAGACTAGCGGGGAGAGATACGCAGTATTTT. The chain recombines TRBV19 with TRBJ2-3, with 11 bases lining up with TRBD2. Germline CDR1 is LNHDA and CDR2 is SQIVND (reference sequence). This CDR3 has 15 residues. The J segment lost 5 bases and the V segment lost 3 bases, leaving 4 bases of the junction unmatched.